A selection of T cell receptor beta chains follows, all from one sample in a study of OX40 agonist ivuxolimab in advanced cancers. Measured with immunoSEQ multiplex PCR; TCRdb has only the in-frame clones, and not every one. This sample carries about 69,000 clones, approximately 81% of them seen once, and the ten largest clones take approximately 7.2%. The sequencing here drew on CD4+ or CD8+ T cells sorted from blood, taken in a trial of the OX40 agonist ivuxolimab. The receptor set was obtained from an adult with an advanced solid tumor such as melanoma, head and neck, liver or kidney cancer. Each CDR3 is given with its conserved first and last residue. Each record gives: clone size, J gene, V gene, D gene, CDR3 protein, CDR3 DNA. D genes are given only for firm matches. Not all rows give a size; the values are once, few, many and, for expanded clones, a class.

NA	TRBJ2-1	TRBV7-6	TRBD2	CASSLAAWRGDNEQFF	TGTGCCAGCAGCTTAGCCGCGTGGCGGGGGGACAATGAGCAGTTCTTC
NA	TRBJ2-5	TRBV6-6	TRBD2	CASKASGSYLETQYF	TGTGCCAGCAAAGCTAGCGGGAGTTATCTAGAGACCCAGTACTTC
NA	TRBJ1-2	TRBV5-4	NA	CASSLAGNYGYTF	TGTGCCAGCAGCTTGGCCGGAAACTATGGCTACACCTTC
NA	TRBJ2-5	TRBV7-9	TRBD1	CASSLVSDRGGETQYF	TGTGCCAGCAGCTTAGTTTCGGACAGGGGAGGGGAGACCCAGTACTTC
NA	TRBJ2-3	TRBV7-9	TRBD2	CASSFQAGGNTDTQYF	TGTGCCAGCAGCTTCCAAGCGGGAGGGAACACAGATACGCAGTATTTT
NA	TRBJ2-7	TRBV11-2	NA	CASSLDPRTYEQYF	TGTGCCAGCAGCTTAGATCCGAGGACCTACGAGCAGTACTTC
once	TRBJ1-2	TRBV13	TRBD1	CASSLELRGPLYGYTF	TGTGCCAGCAGCTTAGAATTAAGGGGGCCTCTCTATGGCTACACCTTC
NA	TRBJ2-1	TRBV2	TRBD1	CASTLDRVAEQFF	TGTGCCAGCACCCTCGACAGGGTAGCTGAGCAGTTCTTC
few	TRBJ1-3	TRBV7-6	NA	CASSSGHQKFNTIYF	TGTGCCAGCAGCTCGGGACACCAGAAATTCAACACCATATATTTT
NA	TRBJ1-1	TRBV6-6	NA	CASSFQWNTEAFF	TGTGCCAGCAGTTTTCAATGGAACACTGAAGCTTTCTTT
NA	TRBJ1-1	TRBV7-9	NA	CASSWKENTEAFF	TGTGCCAGCAGCTGGAAAGAGAACACTGAAGCTTTCTTT
NA	TRBJ1-2	TRBV15	NA	CATSRPRTAVPYGYTF	TGTGCCACCAGCAGACCCAGGACAGCAGTGCCCTATGGCTACACCTTC
NA	TRBJ2-7	TRBV7-2	NA	CASSPMGGGAAYEQYF	TGTGCCAGCAGCCCCATGGGGGGCGGGGCCGCCTACGAGCAGTACTTC
NA	TRBJ2-1	TRBV2	NA	CASSSPGPAKFF	TGTGCCAGCAGCTCCCCCGGACCAGCCAAGTTCTTC
NA	TRBJ1-5	TRBV4-1	TRBD1	CASSQGQTNQPQHF	TGCGCCAGCAGCCAGGGACAGACAAATCAGCCCCAGCATTTT
NA	TRBJ2-3	TRBV7-2	TRBD2	CASSRGTGGPMSADTQYF	TGTGCCAGCAGTAGAGGTACGGGAGGGCCTATGTCGGCAGATACGCAGTATTTT
NA	TRBJ2-7	TRBV7-8	TRBD2	CASSRTSQQYF	TGTGCCAGCAGCCGGACTAGTCAGCAGTACTTC
few	TRBJ2-3	TRBV29-1	TRBD2	CSGTSGVGDTQYF	TGCAGCGGGACTAGCGGGGTGGGGGATACGCAGTATTTT
NA	TRBJ2-7	TRBV19	TRBD1	CASSRRDRTYEQYF	TGTGCCAGTAGCCGCCGGGACAGAACTTACGAGCAGTACTTC
NA	TRBJ2-3	TRBV7-9	NA	CASSLEQAKTDTQYF	TGTGCCAGCAGCTTAGAACAGGCAAAGACAGATACGCAGTATTTT
NA	TRBJ1-2	TRBV7-8	NA	CASSLGGNYGYTF	TGTGCCAGCAGCTTAGGGGGGAACTATGGCTACACCTTC
NA	TRBJ2-7	TRBV28	TRBD1	CASSLDDRGVWVEQYF	TGTGCCAGCAGTTTAGACGACAGGGGAGTCTGGGTCGAGCAGTACTTC
NA	TRBJ1-5	TRBV6-4	NA	CASSDSNRDNQPQHF	TGTGCCAGCAGTGACTCGAACAGGGACAATCAGCCCCAGCATTTT
few	TRBJ1-5	TRBV19	NA	CASSITRGNQPQHF	TGTGCCAGTAGTATAACCAGGGGCAATCAGCCCCAGCATTTT
NA	TRBJ1-1	TRBV19	NA	CASSWVEDTEAFF	TGTGCCAGTAGTTGGGTAGAGGACACTGAAGCTTTCTTT
NA	TRBJ2-1	TRBV9	TRBD2	CASSVTSSGAVNEQFF	TGTGCCAGCAGCGTAACGTCTAGCGGGGCCGTGAATGAGCAGTTCTTC
NA	TRBJ2-1	TRBV6-5	TRBD2	CASSSYAGGPSDEQFF	TGTGCCAGCAGTTCCTACGCGGGAGGGCCTAGTGATGAGCAGTTCTTC
NA	TRBJ2-5	TRBV4-1	TRBD1	CASSQRQGEAAQYF	TGCGCCAGCAGCCAACGGCAGGGGGAAGCCGCCCAGTACTTC
NA	TRBJ1-2	TRBV10-3	NA	CATTQTKEGYGYTF	TGTGCCACCACCCAAACAAAGGAGGGATATGGCTACACCTTC
NA	TRBJ1-2	TRBV29-1	NA	CSVEVMGVSNYGYTF	TGCAGCGTTGAAGTTATGGGGGTGTCTAACTATGGCTACACCTTC
NA	TRBJ1-1	TRBV11-3	TRBD1	CASSLGTGIVNTEAFF	TGTGCCAGCAGCCTCGGGACAGGTATTGTGAACACTGAAGCTTTCTTT
few	TRBJ2-1	TRBV7-3	TRBD1	CASSTTGNEQFF	TGTGCCAGCAGCACGACAGGGAATGAGCAGTTCTTC
few	TRBJ1-3	TRBV15	TRBD1	CATSRDRAGNTIYF	TGTGCCACCAGCAGGGACAGGGCTGGAAACACCATATATTTT
NA	TRBJ2-1	TRBV7-2	NA	CASSSAGQISFKNEQFF	TGTGCCAGCAGCTCCGCCGGACAGATCTCCTTTAAAAATGAGCAGTTCTTC
few	TRBJ1-2	TRBV30	NA	CAWRGASGYGYTF	TGTGCCTGGAGAGGGGCTTCAGGGTATGGCTACACCTTC
NA	TRBJ1-3	TRBV5-6	TRBD1	CASSLTGTGGNTIYF	TGTGCCAGCAGCCTAACCGGGACAGGGGGTAACACCATATATTTT
few	TRBJ2-7	TRBV2	NA	CASSRGNEQYF	TGTGCCAGCTCCCGGGGGAACGAGCAGTACTTC
NA	TRBJ2-5	TRBV7-9	NA	CASSLSWETQYF	TGTGCCAGCAGCTTATCCTGGGAGACCCAGTACTTC
NA	TRBJ2-7	TRBV6-5	NA	CASRDEQGFKQYF	TGTGCCAGCAGGGATGAACAGGGTTTTAAGCAGTACTTC
NA	TRBJ1-4	TRBV9	TRBD1	CASSPPGTGGSNEKLFF	TGTGCCAGCAGCCCCCCCGGGACAGGGGGCAGCAATGAAAAACTGTTTTTT
NA	TRBJ1-1	TRBV19	NA	CASSWGQLEFTEAFF	TGTGCCAGTAGTTGGGGACAATTGGAGTTCACTGAAGCTTTCTTT
NA	TRBJ2-1	TRBV6-6	TRBD1	CASSFPGQGADEQFF	TGTGCCAGCAGTTTCCCGGGACAGGGGGCAGATGAGCAGTTCTTC
NA	TRBJ2-2	TRBV7-9	TRBD1	CASSSGQGWTGELFF	TGTGCCAGCAGCTCGGGACAGGGGTGGACCGGGGAGCTGTTTTTT